This TCR beta chain was profiled in a study of cytomegalovirus exposure and HLA in healthy donors (TCRdb year 2017). Study-wide context: According to a later analysis, the 120 or so validation repertoires were produced on the same platform as the 666 repertoires of the first cohort. The study was designed to test whether signatures of past pathogen exposure could be identified by cataloging public T cell receptors. Along with the roughly 610-subject first cohort, a separate validation cohort of over a hundred different subjects was used. High-throughput TCR immunosequencing, statistical association of individual TCRs with disease status, and machine learning were combined to predict cytomegalovirus infection status.

The protocol used for the library was the immunoSEQ multiplex PCR assay. As for the original processing: A statistical classification framework was built for diagnosing cytomegalovirus status from the catalog of TCR beta chain sequences. TCRdb retrieved this table from immuneACCESS and kept in-frame rearrangements only. Not all clones are present; in checked studies, unresolved V genes account for under half, and no reason is known for the remainder. The D gene and trimming were derived from the DNA, and the V and J assignments and clone size from that table. Across this sample there are 200,000 to 300,000 clones, with around 85% seen only once. The ten most abundant clones make up roughly 1.2% of the sample. Remarks on this clone: The antigen it binds to is not known. Base qualities were left out, and no much larger clone turns up one base away.

General findings and caveats noted by the study authors: All 120 or so repertoires were used to score co-occurrence in the validation cohort in a later analysis, because that analysis had no HLA typing for the cohort. The study gave a list of 150 to 200 TCR beta chains associated with cytomegalovirus. According to the authors, the approach could potentially be generalized to other disease states and immunological phenotypes. Subsequent analysis determined that TCRs grouped into clusters in the first cohort also showed a tendency toward co-occurrence across the 120 validation repertoires, and 85% to 95% of cluster scores exceeded 0. Across donors, most TCR sequences were observed very rarely, whereas some public TCRs were present in many individuals. A few of the identified cytomegalovirus-associated TCR beta chains were confirmed in vitro to be specific for cytomegalovirus antigens. In both the original and validation cohorts, the classifier was reported to diagnose cytomegalovirus status with high specificity and sensitivity.

The donors were included in the validation cohort of roughly 120 subjects, a group kept apart from the roughly 700-subject first cohort. Ends trimmed: V by 6 bases, J by 1 base; bases unmatched to a gene: 4. Counted from cysteine to phenylalanine, this CDR3 has 15 amino acids. The DNA shown is the 45-base CDR3, in frame from base 1. CDR1 and CDR2 are read off the germline V gene (reference sequence) as LNHDA and SQIVND. This clonotype was obtained from a woman aged 25 to 39 in good health and CMV-seropositive. The chain employs TRBV19 and TRBJ2-7; TRBD2 aligns with 12 central bases. Material for sequencing was PBMCs. The CDR3 region reads CASRRLAGESYEQYF. The DNA is as follows: TGTGCCAGTAGGAGACTAGCGGGAGAGTCCTACGAGCAGTACTTC.